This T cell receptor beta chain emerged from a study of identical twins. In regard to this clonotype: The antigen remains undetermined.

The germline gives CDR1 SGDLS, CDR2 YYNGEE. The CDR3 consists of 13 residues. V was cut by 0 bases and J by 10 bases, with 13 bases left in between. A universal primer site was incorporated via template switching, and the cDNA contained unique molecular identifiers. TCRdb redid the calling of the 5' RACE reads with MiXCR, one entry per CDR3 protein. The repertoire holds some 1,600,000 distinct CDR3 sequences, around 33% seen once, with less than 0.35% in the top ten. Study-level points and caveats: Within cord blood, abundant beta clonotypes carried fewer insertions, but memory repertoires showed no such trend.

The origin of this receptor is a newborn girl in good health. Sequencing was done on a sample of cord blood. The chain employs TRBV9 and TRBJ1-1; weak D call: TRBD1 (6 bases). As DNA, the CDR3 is TGTGCCAGCAGCGTAGCTGGGGGGGCCTCAGCTTTCTTT. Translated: CASSVAGGASAFF. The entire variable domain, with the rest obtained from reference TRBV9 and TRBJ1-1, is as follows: DSGVTQTPKHLITATGQRVTLRCSPRSGDLSVYWYQQSLDQGLQFLIQYYNGEERAKGNILERFSAQQFPDLHSELNLSSLELGDSALYFCASSVAGGASAFFGQGTRLTVV.